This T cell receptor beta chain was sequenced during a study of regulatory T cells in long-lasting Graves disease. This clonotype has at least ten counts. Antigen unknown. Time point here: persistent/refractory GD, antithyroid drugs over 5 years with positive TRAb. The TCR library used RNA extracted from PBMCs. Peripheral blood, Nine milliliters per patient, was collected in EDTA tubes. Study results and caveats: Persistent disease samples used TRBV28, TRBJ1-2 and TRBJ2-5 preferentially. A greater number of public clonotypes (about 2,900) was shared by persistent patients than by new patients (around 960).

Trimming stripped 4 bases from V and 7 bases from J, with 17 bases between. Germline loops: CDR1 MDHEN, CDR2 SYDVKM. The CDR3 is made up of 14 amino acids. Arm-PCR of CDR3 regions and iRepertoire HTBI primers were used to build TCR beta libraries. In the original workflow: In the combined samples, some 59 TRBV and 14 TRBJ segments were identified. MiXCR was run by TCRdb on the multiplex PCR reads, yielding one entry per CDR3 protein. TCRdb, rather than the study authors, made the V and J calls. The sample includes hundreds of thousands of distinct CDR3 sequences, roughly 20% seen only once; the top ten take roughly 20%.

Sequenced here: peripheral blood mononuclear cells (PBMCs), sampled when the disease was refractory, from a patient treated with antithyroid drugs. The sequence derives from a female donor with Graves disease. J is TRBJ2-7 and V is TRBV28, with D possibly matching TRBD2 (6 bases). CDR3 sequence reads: CASSSPGLLAEQYF. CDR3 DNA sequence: TGTGCCAGCAGTTCCCCGGGACTCTTGGCAGAGCAGTACTTC.